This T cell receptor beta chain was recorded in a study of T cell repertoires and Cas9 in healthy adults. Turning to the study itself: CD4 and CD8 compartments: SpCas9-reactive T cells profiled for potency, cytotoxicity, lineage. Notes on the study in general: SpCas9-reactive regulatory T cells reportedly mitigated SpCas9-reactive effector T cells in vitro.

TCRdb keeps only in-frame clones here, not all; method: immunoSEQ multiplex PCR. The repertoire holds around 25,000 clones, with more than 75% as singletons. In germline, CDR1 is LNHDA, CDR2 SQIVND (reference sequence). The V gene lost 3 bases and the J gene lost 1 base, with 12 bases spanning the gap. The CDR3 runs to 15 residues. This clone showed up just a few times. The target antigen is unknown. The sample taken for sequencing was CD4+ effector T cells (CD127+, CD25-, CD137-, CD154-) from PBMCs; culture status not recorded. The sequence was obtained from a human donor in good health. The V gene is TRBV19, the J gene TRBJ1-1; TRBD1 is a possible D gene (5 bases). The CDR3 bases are TGTGCCAGTAGTATCCCGGGACGGGGGAACACTGAAGCTTTCTTT. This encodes CASSIPGRGNTEAFF.